These T cell receptor beta chains were read from a single sample in a study of blood T cells in healthy people across ages. One entry per CDR3 protein results from TCRdb running MiXCR on the 5' RACE reads. The data hold approximately 770,000 distinct CDR3 sequences, with 58% observed a single time. Input material: blood. Receptor source: a man aged 25 to 40 in good health. Both conserved end residues are part of each CDR3. Each record gives: J gene, clone size, V gene, D gene, CDR3 protein, CDR3 DNA. The D gene is left open where the match is weak. Some rows mark clone size as missing; the rest say once, few, many or name a class of expanded clone.

j_gene: TRBJ1-2
abundance: few
v_gene: TRBV10-3
d_gene: -
CDR3aa: CAISDGQHYGYTF
CDR3nt: TGTGCCATCAGTGACGGGCAGCACTATGGCTACACCTTC

j_gene: TRBJ2-1
abundance: -
v_gene: TRBV5-1
d_gene: TRBD1
CDR3aa: CASNRDRGSDEQFF
CDR3nt: TGCGCCAGTAACCGGGACAGGGGAAGCGATGAGCAGTTCTTC

j_gene: TRBJ2-1
abundance: -
v_gene: TRBV20-1
d_gene: -
CDR3aa: CSARDLGGIFYNEQFF
CDR3nt: TGCAGTGCTAGAGATCTGGGGGGAATCTTCTACAATGAGCAGTTCTTC

j_gene: TRBJ2-7
abundance: few
v_gene: TRBV20-1
d_gene: -
CDR3aa: CSARNPLSYEQYF
CDR3nt: TGCAGTGCTAGAAACCCTCTCAGCTACGAGCAGTACTTC

j_gene: TRBJ2-1
abundance: -
v_gene: TRBV20-1
d_gene: TRBD1
CDR3aa: CSAPITGGTYNEQFF
CDR3nt: TGCAGTGCCCCTATTACAGGGGGAACGTACAATGAGCAGTTCTTC

j_gene: TRBJ2-3
abundance: -
v_gene: TRBV5-1
d_gene: TRBD2
CDR3aa: CASSLVSSGSDAQYF
CDR3nt: TGCGCCAGCAGCTTGGTTTCTAGCGGGTCGGATGCGCAGTATTTT

j_gene: TRBJ2-7
abundance: -
v_gene: TRBV5-1
d_gene: -
CDR3aa: CASSLDGLVSYEQYF
CDR3nt: TGCGCCAGCAGCTTGGATGGACTGGTCTCATACGAGCAGTACTTC

j_gene: TRBJ1-2
abundance: -
v_gene: TRBV6-5
d_gene: TRBD1
CDR3aa: CASSPDRGRGYNGYTF
CDR3nt: TGTGCCAGCAGTCCTGACAGGGGGCGAGGCTACAATGGCTACACCTTC

j_gene: TRBJ2-3
abundance: -
v_gene: TRBV7-2
d_gene: TRBD2
CDR3aa: CASSRTSGGLDTQYF
CDR3nt: TGTGCCAGCAGCCGGACTAGCGGGGGATTAGATACGCAGTATTTT

j_gene: TRBJ1-5
abundance: once
v_gene: TRBV20-1
d_gene: -
CDR3aa: CSAPTYNQPQHF
CDR3nt: TGCAGTGCTCCCACATACAATCAGCCCCAGCATTTT

j_gene: TRBJ2-7
abundance: -
v_gene: TRBV12-3/TRBV12-4
d_gene: -
CDR3aa: CASSFLLEGAFKQSYEQYF
CDR3nt: TGTGCCAGCAGTTTCTTACTTGAGGGAGCCTTTAAACAGTCCTACGAGCAGTACTTC

j_gene: TRBJ2-1
abundance: -
v_gene: TRBV7-2
d_gene: TRBD2
CDR3aa: CASSRGRSGLAGYNEQFF
CDR3nt: TGTGCCAGCAGCCGCGGGAGGTCAGGACTAGCGGGCTACAATGAGCAGTTCTTC

j_gene: TRBJ1-4
abundance: few
v_gene: TRBV3-1
d_gene: -
CDR3aa: CASSHRQQVEKLFF
CDR3nt: TGTGCCAGCAGCCACCGGCAACAGGTCGAAAAACTGTTTTTT

j_gene: TRBJ2-1
abundance: -
v_gene: TRBV4-2
d_gene: -
CDR3aa: CASSPTVDFSYNEQFF
CDR3nt: TGTGCCAGCAGCCCGACCGTGGATTTCTCCTACAATGAGCAGTTCTTC

j_gene: TRBJ2-6
abundance: -
v_gene: TRBV5-1
d_gene: -
CDR3aa: CASSLDGAQGTNVLTF
CDR3nt: TGCGCCAGCAGCTTGGACGGAGCGCAAGGGACCAACGTCCTGACTTTC

j_gene: TRBJ2-7
abundance: -
v_gene: TRBV24-1
d_gene: -
CDR3aa: CATSPRGSYEQYF
CDR3nt: TGTGCCACCAGCCCAAGGGGTTCCTACGAGCAGTACTTC

j_gene: TRBJ2-5
abundance: -
v_gene: TRBV7-2
d_gene: -
CDR3aa: CASSPRTDQETQYF
CDR3nt: TGTGCCAGCAGCCCCCGGACGGACCAAGAGACCCAGTACTTC

j_gene: TRBJ1-5
abundance: few
v_gene: TRBV15
d_gene: -
CDR3aa: CATSRDQNRPQHF
CDR3nt: TGTGCCACCAGCAGAGATCAGAACCGGCCCCAGCATTTT

j_gene: TRBJ2-1
abundance: -
v_gene: TRBV29-1
d_gene: TRBD2
CDR3aa: CSVGRAGGIYNEQFF
CDR3nt: TGCAGCGTTGGTAGAGCGGGAGGGATCTACAATGAGCAGTTCTTC

j_gene: TRBJ2-5
abundance: -
v_gene: TRBV28
d_gene: TRBD2
CDR3aa: CASSLMAGVQYF
CDR3nt: TGTGCCAGCAGTTTAATGGCGGGAGTGCAGTACTTC

j_gene: TRBJ2-7
abundance: -
v_gene: TRBV4-3
d_gene: -
CDR3aa: CASSQDPDGSYEQYF
CDR3nt: TGCGCCAGCAGCCAAGACCCGGACGGCTCCTACGAGCAGTACTTC

j_gene: TRBJ2-1
abundance: -
v_gene: TRBV7-9
d_gene: TRBD2
CDR3aa: CASSSGTSGREEEQFF
CDR3nt: TGTGCCAGCAGCTCCGGGACTAGCGGGAGGGAAGAGGAGCAGTTCTTC

j_gene: TRBJ2-2
abundance: -
v_gene: TRBV2
d_gene: -
CDR3aa: CASSATRNTGELFF
CDR3nt: TGTGCCAGCAGCGCTACTAGGAACACCGGGGAGCTGTTTTTT

j_gene: TRBJ2-3
abundance: -
v_gene: TRBV5-1
d_gene: -
CDR3aa: CASSLEKRSTDTQYF
CDR3nt: TGCGCCAGCAGCTTGGAGAAAAGGAGCACAGATACGCAGTATTTT

j_gene: TRBJ2-1
abundance: -
v_gene: TRBV10-3
d_gene: TRBD2
CDR3aa: CAISETGLAGYNEQFF
CDR3nt: TGTGCCATCAGCGAGACGGGACTAGCGGGCTACAATGAGCAGTTCTTC

j_gene: TRBJ1-6
abundance: -
v_gene: TRBV4-2
d_gene: -
CDR3aa: CASSQAFNNSPLHF
CDR3nt: TGTGCCAGCAGCCAAGCTTTTAATAATTCACCCCTCCACTTT

j_gene: TRBJ2-5
abundance: -
v_gene: TRBV19
d_gene: TRBD2
CDR3aa: CASSTGLAVRETQYF
CDR3nt: TGTGCCAGTAGTACGGGACTAGCGGTGAGAGAGACCCAGTACTTC

j_gene: TRBJ1-1
abundance: -
v_gene: TRBV19
d_gene: -
CDR3aa: CASTSHLNTEAFF
CDR3nt: TGTGCCAGTACCAGCCACTTGAACACTGAAGCTTTCTTT

j_gene: TRBJ2-3
abundance: -
v_gene: TRBV2
d_gene: -
CDR3aa: CASSEARAFGLGTDTQYF
CDR3nt: TGTGCCAGCAGTGAAGCGCGGGCCTTTGGACTCGGCACAGATACGCAGTATTTT

j_gene: TRBJ2-3
abundance: -
v_gene: TRBV20-1
d_gene: TRBD2
CDR3aa: CSAGATSGSTDTQYF
CDR3nt: TGCAGTGCAGGGGCGACTAGCGGGAGCACAGATACGCAGTATTTT

j_gene: TRBJ2-7
abundance: -
v_gene: TRBV18
d_gene: -
CDR3aa: CASSPGSSTVSYEQYF
CDR3nt: TGTGCCAGCTCACCAGGATCATCGACAGTCTCCTACGAGCAGTACTTC

j_gene: TRBJ2-5
abundance: -
v_gene: TRBV10-3
d_gene: TRBD1
CDR3aa: CAISVGDRQETQYF
CDR3nt: TGTGCCATCAGTGTTGGGGACAGGCAAGAGACCCAGTACTTC

j_gene: TRBJ2-1
abundance: -
v_gene: TRBV7-2
d_gene: TRBD2
CDR3aa: CASSSTGGWNEQFF
CDR3nt: TGTGCCAGCAGCTCAACGGGGGGTTGGAATGAGCAGTTCTTC

j_gene: TRBJ2-7
abundance: -
v_gene: TRBV18
d_gene: TRBD2
CDR3aa: CASSPPGLAPYEQYF
CDR3nt: TGTGCCAGCTCACCACCGGGACTAGCGCCCTACGAGCAGTACTTC

j_gene: TRBJ2-5
abundance: -
v_gene: TRBV29-1
d_gene: TRBD1
CDR3aa: CSGRTGVQETQYF
CDR3nt: TGCAGCGGCCGGACAGGGGTTCAAGAGACCCAGTACTTC

j_gene: TRBJ2-7
abundance: -
v_gene: TRBV12-3/TRBV12-4
d_gene: -
CDR3aa: CASSGHSSYNEQYF
CDR3nt: TGTGCCAGCAGCGGACATAGCTCCTACAATGAGCAGTACTTC

j_gene: TRBJ1-2
abundance: -
v_gene: TRBV5-6
d_gene: -
CDR3aa: CASRRGNGYTF
CDR3nt: TGTGCTTCACGGCGGGGTAATGGCTACACCTTC